The 19 T cell receptor beta chains listed next were all sequenced from one sample in a study of chemoradiotherapy in HPV16-positive cancers. The repertoire was sequenced with immunoSEQ multiplex PCR; TCRdb's copy has only in-frame clones and lacks some. Of 2,500 to 3,000 clones in the sample, approximately 86% were seen once. The sample consisted of blood, taken from a patient who underwent chemoradiotherapy. The receptors were gathered from a human donor with HPV-associated anogenital cancer.

The genes are TRBV7-9 and TRBJ2-3; no clear D. The V and J ends lost 6 bases and 0 bases respectively, with 10 bases between them. The CDR3 has 14 residues. Per germline, CDR1 SEHNR and CDR2 FQNEAQ (reference sequence). The chain's CDR3 is CASRYIESTDTQYF. CDR3 bases: TGTGCCAGCAGATACATCGAGAGCACAGATACGCAGTATTTT.

This chain connects TRBV5-1 to TRBJ2-2; D remains unclear. Germline-derived CDR1 and CDR2 are SGHRS and YFSETQ. The V end was cut by 0 bases, the J end by 6 bases, with 9 bases between. This CDR3 has 14 amino acids. The CDR3 sequence is CASSLAGAPGELFF. The CDR3 DNA reads TGCGCCAGCAGCTTGGCTGGAGCCCCCGGGGAGCTGTTTTTT.

In DNA form, the CDR3 reads TGCGCCAGCAGCCAGACTTTTCCGACTAACTACAATGAGCAGTTCTTC. Residues: CASSQTFPTNYNEQFF. This chain links TRBV4-3 with TRBJ2-1, with D possibly TRBD2 on 5 matching bases. The germline V gene has CDR1 LGHNA and CDR2 YSLEER. V lost 3 bases and J 3 bases, leaving 15 bases between the germline ends. The CDR3 loop spans 16 amino acids.

The chain is built from TRBV6-1 and TRBJ2-7, with 9 bases aligning to TRBD2. The V and J ends lost 2 bases and 3 bases, in that order; junction bases with no gene match: 8. CDR1 is MNHNS and CDR2 is SASEGT in the germline V gene. The CDR3 totals 16 residues. The CDR3 loop reads CASSEFLSGGIYEQYF. The DNA of the CDR3 is TGTGCCAGCAGTGAATTCTTAAGCGGGGGGATCTACGAGCAGTACTTC.

The chain is built from TRBV5-1 and TRBJ2-7; tentatively, D is TRBD1 or TRBD2 (5 bases each). With 0 bases removed from V and 4 bases from J, the gap between germline ends came to 11 bases. The CDR3 totals 14 residues. Germline V CDR1 and CDR2: SGHRS, YFSETQ. This CDR3 reads CASSLGGDEYEQYF. For the CDR3, the DNA is TGCGCCAGCAGCTTGGGAGGGGATGAATACGAGCAGTACTTC.

V usage is TRBV30 and J usage is TRBJ2-7; D call uncertain. The CDR3 is 14 amino acids. Germline CDR1 reads GTSNPN; CDR2 reads SVGIG (reference sequence). Trimming stripped 5 bases from V and 6 bases from J, with 20 bases between. The DNA of the CDR3 is TGTGCCTGGCGAACCGGGCCCCTGTCGAGCGAGCAGTACTTC. This codes for CAWRTGPLSSEQYF.

V is TRBV7-8 and J is TRBJ1-2; D may be TRBD1 (5 bases). The CDR3 spans 14 residues. Germline CDR1 SGHVS, CDR2 FQNEAQ. V lost 0 bases and J lost 8, with 13 bases in between. This chain's CDR3 is CASSLAHRTGGYTF. CDR3 sequence (DNA): TGTGCCAGCAGCTTAGCGCACAGGACTGGGGGCTACACCTTC.

V usage is TRBV18 and J usage is TRBJ2-2, with TRBD2 identical over 11 bases. The CDR3 loop spans 17 amino acids. Germline V gives CDR1 KGHSH, CDR2 LQKENI. Trimming took 5 bases from V and 0 from J; bases not matched to a gene: 5. The CDR3 DNA sequence: TGTGCCAGCTCATCCTCTAGCGGGGGGCCGAACACCGGGGAGCTGTTTTTT. Translation: CASSSSSGGPNTGELFF.

This chain links TRBV5-1 with TRBJ1-1, with 8 nucleotides matching TRBD1. Germline assignment: CDR1 SGHRS and CDR2 YFSETQ. The ends lost 2 bases at V and 5 bases at J; junction bases unmatched: 5. This CDR3 is built from 14 residues. Here the CDR3 reads CASSLDTGGTEAFF. The CDR3 region has the DNA TGCGCCAGCAGCTTAGATACAGGGGGAACTGAAGCTTTCTTT.

The CDR3 DNA sequence: TGCGCCAGCAGCCAAGGGGTGGATGAGACAGGGAGAAGCGGGTACGAGCAGTACTTC. This codes for CASSQGVDETGRSGYEQYF. The genes are TRBV4-3 and TRBJ2-7, with D possibly being TRBD1 (7 bases). V lost 1 base to trimming and J lost 4 bases, with 26 bases between them. Germline-derived CDR1 and CDR2 are LGHNA and YSLEER. This CDR3 is 19 amino acids long.

This rearrangement joins TRBV2 to TRBJ2-7, with 14 nucleotides matching TRBD2. Germline CDR1 and CDR2: SNHLY and FYNNEI. There are 19 residues in the CDR3. V lost 5 bases and J lost 5; bases outside the gene matches: 17. The CDR3 DNA sequence: TGTGCCAGCAGTAAAAGACTAGCGGGGGGGCCTCTAGGAGGCCACGAGCAGTACTTC. Protein product: CASSKRLAGGPLGGHEQYF. Drawing the rest from reference TRBV2 and TRBJ2-7, the complete variable domain is EPEVTQTPSHQVTQMGQEVILRCVPISNHLYFYWYRQILGQKVEFLVSFYNNEISEKSEIFDDQFSVERPDGSNFTLKIRSTKLEDSAMYFCASSKRLAGGPLGGHEQYFGPGTRLTVT.

The genes are TRBV7-9 and TRBJ1-4, with D unresolved. V lost 5 bases, J lost 8 bases, and 12 bases lay in between. This CDR3 has 13 amino acids. The germline V gene encodes CDR1 SEHNR and CDR2 FQNEAQ (reference sequence). DNA of the CDR3: TGTGCCAGCAGCCAAAACAATGTCGAAAAACTGTTTTTT. Encoded protein: CASSQNNVEKLFF.

The chain links TRBV5-3 to TRBJ1-5; 9 nucleotides match TRBD1. TRBV5-3 is classed as an ORF, of uncertain function. J lost 1 base, V lost 4 bases, and 12 bases had no gene match. The CDR3 loop spans 18 amino acids. The CDR3 coding sequence is TGTGCCAGAAGCCGCGGACAGGGGCAATTACACAGCAATCAGCCCCAGCATTTT. Protein product: CARSRGQGQLHSNQPQHF.

This chain joins TRBV6-5 and TRBJ1-1; 10 positions match TRBD1. Trimming cost V 4 bases and J 1 base; bases outside gene matches: 6. The CDR3 runs 16 residues. Germline values: CDR1 MNHEY, CDR2 SVGAGI. The CDR3 loop reads CASSLGQGFGNTEAFF. CDR3 coding DNA: TGTGCCAGCAGTTTGGGACAGGGGTTTGGGAACACTGAAGCTTTCTTT.

This clone was counted a single time. The V call is TRBV10-3, the J call TRBJ2-7; 8 bases map to TRBD1. CDR1 ENHRY and CDR2 SYGVKD come from the germline V gene. The CDR3 contains 15 residues. V shed 2 bases, J shed 4 bases, and the junction held 7 bases outside the gene matches. CDR3 bases: TGTGCCATCAGTGAGCCTGGACAGGGTTTATACGAGCAGTACGTC. It translates to CAISEPGQGLYEQYV.

V and J are TRBV9 and TRBJ2-5; possible D gene TRBD2, 5 bases. V lost 4 bases, J lost 1 base, and 8 bases lay in between. Germline CDR1 reads SGDLS; CDR2 reads YYNGEE. The CDR3 length is 13 residues. This chain's CDR3 is CASSPAGQETQYF. The CDR3 DNA sequence: TGTGCCAGCAGCCCCGCGGGCCAAGAGACCCAGTACTTC. Based on the CDR3 plus reference TRBV9 and TRBJ2-5, the full variable domain is DSGVTQTPKHLITATGQRVTLRCSPRSGDLSVYWYQQSLDQGLQFLIQYYNGEERAKGNILERFSAQQFPDLHSELNLSSLELGDSALYFCASSPAGQETQYFGPGTRLLVL.

This clone came up a few times. The V and J genes are TRBV30 and TRBJ1-1; weak D call: TRBD1 (6 bases). The CDR3 totals 10 residues. V lost 6 bases, J lost 6 bases, and 8 bases lay in between. Per the germline V gene, CDR1 is GTSNPN and CDR2 is SVGIG (reference sequence). This CDR3 reads CACGGPEAFF. DNA of the CDR3: TGTGCCTGTGGGGGCCCTGAAGCTTTCTTT. Based on the CDR3 plus reference TRBV30 and TRBJ1-1, the full variable domain is SQTIHQWPATLVQPVGSPLSLECTVEGTSNPNLYWYRQAAGRGLQLLFYSVGIGQISSEVPQNLSASRPQDRQFILSSKKLLLSDSGFYLCACGGPEAFFGQGTRLTVV.

In this sample, this clone turned up a few times. The chain carries TRBV7-9 and TRBJ2-5, with D perhaps matching TRBD2 (5 bases). Germline V gene lookup returns CDR1 SEHNR and CDR2 FQNEAQ (reference sequence). Trimming removed 8 bases at V and 1 base at J, with 11 bases between. The CDR3 runs to 13 residues. The CDR3 loop is CASGYAGQETQYF. In DNA form, the CDR3 reads TGTGCCAGCGGCTACGCGGGCCAAGAGACCCAGTACTTC. Combining the CDR3 with reference TRBV7-9 and TRBJ2-5 gives the whole variable domain DTGVSQNPRHKITKRGQNVTFRCDPISEHNRLYWYRQTLGQGPEFLTYFQNEAQLEKSRLLSDRFSAERPKGSFSTLEIQRTEQGDSAMYLCASGYAGQETQYFGPGTRLLVL.

V and J are TRBV6-4 and TRBJ1-4; tentative D call: TRBD1 (5 bases). The length of the CDR3 is 15 residues. V was pared by 10 bases and J by 0 bases, with 15 bases between. Per the germline V gene, CDR1 is MRHNA and CDR2 is SNTAGT. As DNA, the CDR3 is TGTGCCACAACGGGGCGGGTATCAACTAATGAAAAACTGTTTTTT. This encodes CATTGRVSTNEKLFF.